This T cell receptor beta chain derives from a study of T cells in Graves' hyperthyroidism and ophthalmopathy. Study-level information: Peripheral blood was collected at initial diagnosis, before any treatment.

The study enrolled patients aged 18 to 65 with newly diagnosed hyperthyroidism of under 2 months' duration. Uncontrolled infection, other autoimmune disease, pregnancy or lactation disqualified patients from enrolment. This clonotype has at least ten counts. No antigen is known for it. Study-level results: Prediction of ophthalmopathy progression came a median approximately 6.5 months pre-onset.

Trimming removed 0 bases from V and 5 bases from J; junction bases left unmatched: 5. The CDR3 loop spans 15 amino acids. CDR1 is MNHEY, CDR2 SVGAGI, per germline. The CDR3 regions of TCR beta were amplified from RNA transcripts. The HTBI set primed first-round TCR CDR3 RT-PCR. TCRdb re-called the multiplex PCR reads with MiXCR, one entry per CDR3 protein. Of some 460,000 distinct CDR3 sequences in the sample, about 15% were seen once. The clonotype originates from a woman aged 18-29 years with Graves' hyperthyroidism. The chain couples TRBV6-5 to TRBJ2-7; 9 nucleotides line up with TRBD2. Material: blood. CDR3 in amino acids: CASSYSAGGRDEQYF. DNA for the CDR3: TGTGCCAGCAGTTACTCGGCGGGAGGGCGGGACGAGCAGTACTTC.